The clone carrying this T cell receptor beta chain was detected only a few times. Per the original methods: Amplification with reference gene primers provided the estimates of nucleated cell counts. Assay: immunoSEQ multiplex PCR; the TCRdb copy retains only in-frame clones and omits some. The DNA gave D and trimming, while V, J and clone size come from that table. The sample includes some 83,000 clones, roughly 84% of them seen just once. These data are taken from a study of blood T cell repertoires in COVID-19. In the study overall: Samples of COVID-19 (acute and convalescent) were obtained from the United States, Italy and Spain. T cells, B-cell-depleted T cells, or PBMCs supplied cDNA or gDNA.

This CDR3 contains 11 residues. Germline CDR1 and CDR2: MRHNA and SNTAGT. Trimming took 10 bases from V and 6 from J, leaving 12 bases between them. This receptor was identified in a man aged 50 to 59 with acute or convalescent COVID-19. The specimen was peripheral blood. This chain links TRBV6-4 with TRBJ1-2; tentative D call: TRBD1 (6 bases). The CDR3 nucleotides are TGTGCCAATCAAAACAGGGATGGCTACACCTTC. As protein: CANQNRDGYTF.